This entry lists 16 T cell receptor beta chains sequenced from one sample in a study of T cells in Graves' hyperthyroidism and ophthalmopathy. RNA transcripts yielded amplified TCR beta CDR3 regions. Using the HTBI primer set, a first-round RT-PCR was run on the TCR CDR3. TCRdb used MiXCR to reprocess the multiplex PCR reads, holding one entry per CDR3 protein. The table lists under 650,000 distinct CDR3 sequences, roughly 16% of them singletons. Sequencing was performed on blood. The receptor source for this set is a woman in her 30s with Graves' hyperthyroidism.

V gene TRBV4-1 combines with J gene TRBJ2-4; D ambiguous. Germline lookup yields CDR1 MGHRA and CDR2 YSYEKL. Trimming removed 1 base at V and 6 bases at J, with 7 bases between. This CDR3 region has 13 residues. CDR3 DNA: TGCGCCAGCAGCCAAGCCGGACCAAACATTCAGTACTTC. Translated: CASSQAGPNIQYF.

This clonotype has more than one count but fewer than ten. The chain joins TRBV12-3 or TRBV12-4 to TRBJ2-2; 14 bases are a match to TRBD2. The CDR3 contains 17 residues. V trimming: 7 bases; J trimming: 2 bases; junction bases outside the gene matches: 6. The CDR3 DNA follows: TGTGCCAGCACGGGACTAGCGGGAGTGTTAAACACCGGGGAGCTGTTTTTT. Amino acid sequence: CASTGLAGVLNTGELFF.

This clonotype occurred many times. The J gene is TRBJ2-3, the V gene TRBV2, with unresolved D. V shed 8 bases and J shed 5 bases, with 8 bases lying between them. Germline assignment: CDR1 SNHLY and CDR2 FYNNEI. There are 11 residues in the CDR3. CDR3 coding DNA: TGTGCCAGCCCGACTCGAGATACGCAGTATTTT. Amino acids: CASPTRDTQYF.

Ten or more counts support this clonotype. This chain uses TRBV7-2 with TRBJ1-4; D possibly corresponds to TRBD1 (6 bases). The CDR3 covers 14 residues. CDR1 is SGHTA and CDR2 is FQGNSA in the germline V gene. V gave up 7 bases and J gave up 10 bases, with 19 bases separating them. In DNA form, the CDR3 reads TGTGCCAGCACCGCCACAGGGTACCTTGGAAAACTGTTTTTT. This translates into CASTATGYLGKLFF.

This clonotype has a count of ten or more. The chain joins TRBV20-1 to TRBJ2-3; no firm D call. V was clipped by 0 bases and J by 6 bases, with 7 bases between them. The germline CDR1 and CDR2 sequences are DFQATT and SNEGSKA (reference sequence). This CDR3 has 12 residues. As DNA, the CDR3 is TGCAGTGCTAGAGATGACCCGGATACGCAGTATTTT. Protein sequence: CSARDDPDTQYF.

About this clonotype itself: This may come from a read error, since a much larger clone is one base off. The chain combines TRBV6-1 with TRBJ2-1; 9 nucleotides line up with TRBD1. The length of the CDR3 is 15 residues. V was clipped by 4 bases and J by 7 bases; unmatched bases: 8. CDR1 is MNHNS, CDR2 SASEGT, per germline. The CDR3 DNA is TGTGCCAGCAGTGCCGGGACAGGGTCGTGGAATGAGCAGTTCTTC. This codes for CASSAGTGSWNEQFF.

This clonotype has a count of ten or more. DNA for the CDR3: TGTGCCAGCAGCCGGACAAGAGAGACCCAGTACTTC. This translates into CASSRTRETQYF. The chain uses TRBV7-9 and TRBJ2-5; the D gene is possibly TRBD1 (5 bases). The V and J ends lost 5 bases and 4 bases respectively, with 8 bases between them. This CDR3 region has 12 residues. The germline V gene encodes CDR1 SEHNR and CDR2 FQNEAQ (reference sequence).

This clonotype occurred a few times. This chain connects TRBV7-2 to TRBJ1-1; TRBD1 is a possible D gene (6 bases). V lost 2 bases, J lost 5 bases, and 9 bases lay in between. The CDR3 sequence is 13 residues long. CDR1 is SGHTA and CDR2 is FQGNSA in the germline V gene. CDR3 region: CASSLNRVTEAFF. CDR3 in DNA: TGTGCCAGCAGCTTAAACAGGGTTACTGAAGCTTTCTTT.

This clonotype was picked up many times. The V and J genes are TRBV11-1 and TRBJ2-3; D not resolved. In germline, CDR1 is SGHAT, CDR2 FQDESV (reference sequence). The CDR3 totals 15 residues. Trimming shortened V by 0 bases and J by 1 base, and 8 bases separated the two germline ends. DNA for the CDR3: TGTGCCAGCAGCTTAGCCCGCCGGGGCACAGATACGCAGTATTTT. The encoded protein is CASSLARRGTDTQYF.

This clonotype was counted ten times or more. The chain links TRBV5-1 to TRBJ1-2; TRBD1 aligns across 7 bases. Germline-derived CDR1 and CDR2 are SGHRS and YFSETQ. The CDR3 contains 15 residues. Trimming at V came to 0 bases and at J to 2 bases, leaving 4 bases not matched to a gene. Here the CDR3 reads CASSLDGTANYGYTF. CDR3 DNA: TGCGCCAGCAGCTTGGATGGGACAGCCAACTATGGCTACACCTTC.

This clonotype was detected only a few times. The CDR3 spells CASSYLGTDEKDTQYF. CDR3 bases: TGTGCCAGCAGTTACCTTGGGACAGATGAGAAAGATACGCAGTATTTT. The rearrangement links TRBV6-2 or TRBV6-3 to TRBJ2-3; 7 bases are a match to TRBD1. With 2 bases clipped from V and 5 bases from J, the junction kept 10 bases outside the gene matches. The CDR3 consists of 16 residues. CDR1 MNHEY and CDR2 SVGEGT come from the germline V gene.

Note on this clonotype: This clone may be a read error of a much larger clone one base away. V and J are TRBV20-1 and TRBJ2-1; 9 positions match TRBD2. Germline lookup yields CDR1 DFQATT and CDR2 SNEGSKA (reference sequence). CDR3 size: 17 residues. The CDR3: CSARGLIAASGVNGQFF. The CDR3 DNA reads as TGCAGTGCTAGAGGCCTGATCGCCGCTAGCGGGGTCAATGGGCAGTTCTTC.

About this clonotype: One junction end does not reproduce the germline sequence, and a read error may be involved. The chain is built from TRBV5-5 and TRBJ2-1, with D possibly being TRBD2 (5 bases). Per the germline V gene, CDR1 is SGHKS and CDR2 is YYEKEE (reference sequence). CDR3 length equals 15 residues. CDR3 sequence: CASRQTSSSYNERFF. CDR3 nucleotides: TGTGCCAGCAGACAGACTTCTAGCTCCTACAATGAGCGGTTCTTC.

The chain uses TRBV30 and TRBJ1-1, with D tentatively TRBD1 (6 bases). CDR1 is GTSNPN, CDR2 SVGIG, per germline (reference sequence). The V and J ends lost 4 bases and 4 bases respectively, with 13 bases between them. This CDR3 has 13 residues. The CDR3 sequence: CAWTRGASTEAFF. CDR3 bases: TGTGCCTGGACGCGGGGGGCGAGCACTGAAGCTTTCTTT.

The chain carries TRBV20-1 and TRBJ2-7; 10 bases align to TRBD1. This CDR3 region has 15 residues. Trimming took 3 bases from V and 3 from J; bases not matched to a gene: 8. CDR1 and CDR2 from the germline V gene are DFQATT and SNEGSKA (reference sequence). The CDR3 loop reads CSARNGTGVYYEQYF. The CDR3 DNA is TGCAGTGCTAGGAACGGGACAGGGGTGTACTACGAGCAGTACTTC.

The genes are TRBV6-2 or TRBV6-3 and TRBJ1-1; no clear D. The CDR3 is made up of 16 amino acids. The germline V and J ends were trimmed by 0 bases and 1 base, with 12 bases remaining between them. Germline V lookup: CDR1 MNHEY, CDR2 SVGEGT. The CDR3 loop reads CASSYSRVEGNTEAFF. The CDR3 DNA sequence: TGTGCCAGCAGTTACTCAAGGGTTGAAGGGAACACTGAAGCTTTCTTT.